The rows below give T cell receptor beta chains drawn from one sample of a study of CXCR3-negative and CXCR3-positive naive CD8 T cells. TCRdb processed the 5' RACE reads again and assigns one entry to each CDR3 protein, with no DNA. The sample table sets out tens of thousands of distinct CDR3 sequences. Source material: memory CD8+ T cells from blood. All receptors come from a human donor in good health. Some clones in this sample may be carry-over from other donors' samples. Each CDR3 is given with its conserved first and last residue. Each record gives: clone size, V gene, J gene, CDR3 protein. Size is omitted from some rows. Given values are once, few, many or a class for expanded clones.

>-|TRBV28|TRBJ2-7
CASSHEGEGAYEQYF
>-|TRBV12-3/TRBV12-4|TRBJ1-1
CASSYPEQNTEAFF
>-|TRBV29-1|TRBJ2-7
CSVDTGQSYEQYF
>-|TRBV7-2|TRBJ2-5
CASSLGIQETQYF
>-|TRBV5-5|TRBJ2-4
CASSFLQGKNIQYF
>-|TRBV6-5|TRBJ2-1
CASSYTSGASYNEQFF
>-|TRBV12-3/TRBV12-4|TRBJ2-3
CATTQHPARPDTQYF
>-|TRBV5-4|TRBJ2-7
CASRDSAYEQYF
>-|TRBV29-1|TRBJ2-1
CSVVGNNEQFF
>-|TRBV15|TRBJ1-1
CATSSLQMNTEAFF
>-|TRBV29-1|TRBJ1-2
CSVPRGRGYGYTF
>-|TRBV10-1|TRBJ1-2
CACHRDSNYGYTF
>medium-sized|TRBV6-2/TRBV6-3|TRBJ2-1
CASSYSSPLAGAYNEQFF
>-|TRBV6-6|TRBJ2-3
CASRGPDTQYF
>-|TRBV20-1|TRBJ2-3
CSARDHPLAGGTDTQYF
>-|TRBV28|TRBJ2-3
CASSLGTLDTQYF
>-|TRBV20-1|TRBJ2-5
CSAALTIAVQETQYF
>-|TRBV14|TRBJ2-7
CASSQEPLLQRYF
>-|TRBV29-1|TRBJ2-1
CSVEEGQGVSYNEQFF
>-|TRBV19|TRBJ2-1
CATWTSGAYNEQFF
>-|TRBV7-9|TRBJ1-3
CASSWTLENTIYF
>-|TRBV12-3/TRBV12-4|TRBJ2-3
CASSLARTASGRATDTQYF
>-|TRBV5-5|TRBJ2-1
CASSLDRGYNEQFF
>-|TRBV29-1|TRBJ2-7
CSVAGTGDDVYEQYF
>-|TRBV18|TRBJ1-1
CASSPPANTEAFF
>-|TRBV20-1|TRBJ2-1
CSALGESSYNEQFF
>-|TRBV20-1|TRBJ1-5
CSAREGVGYSNQPQHF
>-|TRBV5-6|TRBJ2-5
CASSPPGHRTQYF
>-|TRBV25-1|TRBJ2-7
CASSLTSESSYEQYF
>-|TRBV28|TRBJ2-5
CASSFLLGRGHPYF
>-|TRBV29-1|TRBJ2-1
CSVLGGRHSFNEQFF
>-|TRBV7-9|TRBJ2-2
CASKTGQGTGELFF
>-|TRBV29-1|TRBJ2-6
CSVEDQGASGANVLTF
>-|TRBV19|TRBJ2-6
CASSPGTSSGANVLTF
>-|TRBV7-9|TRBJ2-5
CASSPREDRAKGQETQYF
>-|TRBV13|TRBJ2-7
CASSLNRGYEQYF
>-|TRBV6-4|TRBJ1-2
CASRWGEEGSGYTF
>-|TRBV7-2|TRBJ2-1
CASCPQGFEQFF
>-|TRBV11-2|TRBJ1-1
CASSLVGVDTEAFF
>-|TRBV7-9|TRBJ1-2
CASSIGATANYGYTF
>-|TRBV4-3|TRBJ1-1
CASSQDFGTGGTAFF
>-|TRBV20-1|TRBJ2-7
CSAPDSGNEQYF
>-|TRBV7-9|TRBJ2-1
CAAVGAGNEQFF